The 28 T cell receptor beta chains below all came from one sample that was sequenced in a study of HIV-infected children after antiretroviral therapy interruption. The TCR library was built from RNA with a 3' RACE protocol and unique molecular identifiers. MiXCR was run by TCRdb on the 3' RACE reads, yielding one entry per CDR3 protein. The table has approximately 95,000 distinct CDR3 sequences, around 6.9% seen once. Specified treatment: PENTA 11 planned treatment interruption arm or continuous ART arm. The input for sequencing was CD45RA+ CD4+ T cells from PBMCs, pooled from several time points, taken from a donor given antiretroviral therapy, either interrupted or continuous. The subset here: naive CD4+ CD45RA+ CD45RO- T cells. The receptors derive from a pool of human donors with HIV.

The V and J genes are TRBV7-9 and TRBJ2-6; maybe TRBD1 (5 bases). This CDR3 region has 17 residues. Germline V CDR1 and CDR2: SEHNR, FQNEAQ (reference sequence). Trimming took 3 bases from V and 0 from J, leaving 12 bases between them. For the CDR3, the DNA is TGTGCCAGCAGCTTCCACACAGGATTCTCTGGGGCCAACGTCCTGACTTTC. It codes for CASSFHTGFSGANVLTF.

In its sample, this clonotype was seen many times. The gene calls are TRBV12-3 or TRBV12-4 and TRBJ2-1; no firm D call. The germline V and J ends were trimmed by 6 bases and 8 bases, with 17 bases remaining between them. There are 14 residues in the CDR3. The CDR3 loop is CASREFGFSDEQFF. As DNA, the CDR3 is TGTGCCAGCAGAGAATTCGGGTTTTCAGATGAGCAGTTCTTC.

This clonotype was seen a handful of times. DNA for the CDR3: TGTGCCAGCTCACCAGGGGCAGCCACTGAAGCTTTCTTT. It specifies CASSPGAATEAFF. J is TRBJ1-1 and V is TRBV18; D is possibly TRBD1 (5 bases). Germline loops: CDR1 KGHSH, CDR2 LQKENI. Trimming stripped 2 bases from V and 4 bases from J, with 8 bases between. CDR3 length: 13 amino acids.

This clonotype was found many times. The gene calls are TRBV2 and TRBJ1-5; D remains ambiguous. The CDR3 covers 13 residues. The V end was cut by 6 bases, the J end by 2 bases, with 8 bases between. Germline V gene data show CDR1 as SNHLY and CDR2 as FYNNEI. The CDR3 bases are TGTGCCAGCAGGGCCGAGGGCAATCAGCCCCAGCATTTT. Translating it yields CASRAEGNQPQHF. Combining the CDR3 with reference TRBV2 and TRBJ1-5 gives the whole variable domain EPEVTQTPSHQVTQMGQEVILRCVPISNHLYFYWYRQILGQKVEFLVSFYNNEISEKSEIFDDQFSVERPDGSNFTLKIRSTKLEDSAMYFCASRAEGNQPQHFGDGTRLSIL.

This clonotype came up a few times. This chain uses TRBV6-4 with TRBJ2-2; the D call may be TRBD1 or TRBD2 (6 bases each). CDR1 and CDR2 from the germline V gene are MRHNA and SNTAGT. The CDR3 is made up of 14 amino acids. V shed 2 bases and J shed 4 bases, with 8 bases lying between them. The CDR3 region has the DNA TGTGCCAGCAGTGACGGGGGGCCCACCGGGGAGCTGTTTTTT. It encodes CASSDGGPTGELFF.

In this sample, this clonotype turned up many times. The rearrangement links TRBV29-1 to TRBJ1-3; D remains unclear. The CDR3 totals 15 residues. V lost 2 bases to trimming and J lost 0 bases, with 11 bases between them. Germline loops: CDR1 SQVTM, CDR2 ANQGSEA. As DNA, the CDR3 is TGCAGCGTTGAAATGAGTGGGTACTCTGGAAACACCATATATTTT. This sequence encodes CSVEMSGYSGNTIYF.

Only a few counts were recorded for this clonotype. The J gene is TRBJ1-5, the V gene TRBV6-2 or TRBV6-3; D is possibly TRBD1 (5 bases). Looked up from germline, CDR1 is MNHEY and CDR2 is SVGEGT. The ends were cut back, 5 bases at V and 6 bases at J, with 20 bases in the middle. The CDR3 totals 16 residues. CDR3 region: CASSTPKAGNPQPQHF. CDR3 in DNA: TGTGCCAGCAGTACCCCAAAGGCAGGGAATCCTCAGCCCCAGCATTTT.

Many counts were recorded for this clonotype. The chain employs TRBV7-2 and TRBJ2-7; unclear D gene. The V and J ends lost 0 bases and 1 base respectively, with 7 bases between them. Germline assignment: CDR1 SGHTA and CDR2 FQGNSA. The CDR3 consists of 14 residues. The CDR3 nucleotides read TGTGCCAGCAGCTTAGCGACTTGGTCCTACGAGCAGTACTTC. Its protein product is CASSLATWSYEQYF.

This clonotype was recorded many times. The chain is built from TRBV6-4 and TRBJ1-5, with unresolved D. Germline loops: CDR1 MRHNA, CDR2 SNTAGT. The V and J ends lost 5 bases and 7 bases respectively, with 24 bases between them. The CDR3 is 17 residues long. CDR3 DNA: TGTGCCAGCAGTCCCCCGCTTAGTTACTCCGGGCAACAGCCCCAGCATTTT. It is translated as CASSPPLSYSGQQPQHF.

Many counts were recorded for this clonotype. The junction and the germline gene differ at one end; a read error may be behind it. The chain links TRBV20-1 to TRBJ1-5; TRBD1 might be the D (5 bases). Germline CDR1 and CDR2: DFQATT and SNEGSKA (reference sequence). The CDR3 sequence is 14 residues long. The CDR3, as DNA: TGCAGTGCCAGAGACAGAAGCTACAATCAGCCCCAGCATTTT. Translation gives CSARDRSYNQPQHF.

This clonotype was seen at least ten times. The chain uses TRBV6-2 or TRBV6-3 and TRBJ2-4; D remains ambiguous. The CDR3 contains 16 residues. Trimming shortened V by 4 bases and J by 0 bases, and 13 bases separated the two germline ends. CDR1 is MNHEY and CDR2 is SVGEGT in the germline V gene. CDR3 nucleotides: TGTGCCAGCAGTTCAATACGTGGTCAAGCCAAAAACATTCAGTACTTC. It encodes CASSSIRGQAKNIQYF.

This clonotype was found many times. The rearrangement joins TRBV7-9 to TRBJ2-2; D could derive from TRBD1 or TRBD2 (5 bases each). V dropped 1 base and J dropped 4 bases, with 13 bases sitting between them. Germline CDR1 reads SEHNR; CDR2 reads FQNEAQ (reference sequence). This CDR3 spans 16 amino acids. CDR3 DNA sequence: TGTGCCAGCAGCTTAGGAGGGCTCAGGGCCACCGGGGAGCTGTTTTTT. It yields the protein CASSLGGLRATGELFF.

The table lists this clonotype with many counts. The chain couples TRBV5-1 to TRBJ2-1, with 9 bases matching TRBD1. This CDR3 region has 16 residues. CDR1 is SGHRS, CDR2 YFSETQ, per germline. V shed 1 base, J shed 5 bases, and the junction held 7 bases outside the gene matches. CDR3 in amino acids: CASSLLTGTGNNEQFF. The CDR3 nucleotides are TGCGCCAGCAGCTTGCTGACCGGGACAGGGAACAATGAGCAGTTCTTC.

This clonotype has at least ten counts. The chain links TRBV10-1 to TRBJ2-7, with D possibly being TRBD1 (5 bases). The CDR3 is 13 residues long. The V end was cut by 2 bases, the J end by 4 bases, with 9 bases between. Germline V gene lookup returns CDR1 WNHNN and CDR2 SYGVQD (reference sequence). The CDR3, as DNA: TGCGCCAGCAGTGAGGCAGGGTTATACGAGCAGTACTTC. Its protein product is CASSEAGLYEQYF.

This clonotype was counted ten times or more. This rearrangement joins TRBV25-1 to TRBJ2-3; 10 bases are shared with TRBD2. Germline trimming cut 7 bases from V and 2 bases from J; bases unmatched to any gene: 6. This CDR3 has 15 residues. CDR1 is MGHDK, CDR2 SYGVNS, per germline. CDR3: CASNGLADVTDTQYF. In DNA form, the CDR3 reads TGTGCCAGCAACGGACTAGCGGACGTCACAGATACGCAGTATTTT.

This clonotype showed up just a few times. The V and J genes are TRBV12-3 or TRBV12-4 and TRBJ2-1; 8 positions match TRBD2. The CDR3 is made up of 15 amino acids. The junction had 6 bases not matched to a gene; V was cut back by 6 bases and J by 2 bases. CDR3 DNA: TGTGCCAGCAGACGGGGGGGGGCCACCTACAATGAGCAGTTCTTC. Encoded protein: CASRRGGATYNEQFF.

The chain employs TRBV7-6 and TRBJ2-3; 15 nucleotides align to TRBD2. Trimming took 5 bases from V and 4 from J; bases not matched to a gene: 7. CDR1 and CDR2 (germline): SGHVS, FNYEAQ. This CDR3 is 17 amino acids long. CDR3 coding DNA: TGTGCCAGCAGCCCGTGGACTAGCGGGGGGGCAGCAGATACGCAGTATTTT. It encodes CASSPWTSGGAADTQYF.

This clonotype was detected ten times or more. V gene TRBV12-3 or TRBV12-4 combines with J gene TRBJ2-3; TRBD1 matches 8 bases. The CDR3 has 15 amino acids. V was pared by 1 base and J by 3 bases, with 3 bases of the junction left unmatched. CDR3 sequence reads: CASSLGTGSTDTQYF. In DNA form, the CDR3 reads TGTGCCAGCAGTTTAGGGACAGGGAGTACAGATACGCAGTATTTT.

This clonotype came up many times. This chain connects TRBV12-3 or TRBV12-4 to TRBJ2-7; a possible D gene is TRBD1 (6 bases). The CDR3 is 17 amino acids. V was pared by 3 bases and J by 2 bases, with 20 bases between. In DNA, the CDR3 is TGTGCCAGCAGTTTCCAGAAAGCCCCGGGACAACCCTACGAGCAGTACTTC. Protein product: CASSFQKAPGQPYEQYF.

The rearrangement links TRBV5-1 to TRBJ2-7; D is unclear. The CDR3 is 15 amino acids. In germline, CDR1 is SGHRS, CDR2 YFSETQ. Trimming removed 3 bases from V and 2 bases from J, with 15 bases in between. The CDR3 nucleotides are TGCGCCAGCAGCTCCACTTTCGGCCGAACCTACGAGCAGTACTTC. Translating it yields CASSSTFGRTYEQYF.

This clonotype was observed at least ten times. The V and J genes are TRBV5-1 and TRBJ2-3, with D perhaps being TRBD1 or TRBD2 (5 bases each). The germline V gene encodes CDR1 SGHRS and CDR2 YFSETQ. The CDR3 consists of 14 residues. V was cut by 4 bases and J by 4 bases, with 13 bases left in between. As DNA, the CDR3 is TGCGCCAGCAGCCCCGGGGCCACCGCAGATACGCAGTATTTT. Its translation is CASSPGATADTQYF. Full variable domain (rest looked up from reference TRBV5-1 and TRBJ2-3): KAGVTQTPRYLIKTRGQQVTLSCSPISGHRSVSWYQQTPGQGLQFLFEYFSETQRNKGNFPGRFSGRQFSNSRSEMNVSTLELGDSALYLCASSPGATADTQYFGPGTRLTVL.

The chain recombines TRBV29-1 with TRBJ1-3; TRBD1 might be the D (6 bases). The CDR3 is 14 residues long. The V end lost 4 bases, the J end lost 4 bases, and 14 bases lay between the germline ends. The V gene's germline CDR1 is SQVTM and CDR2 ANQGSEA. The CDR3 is CSVGSGGRGNTIYF. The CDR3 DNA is TGCAGCGTTGGTTCGGGGGGGCGAGGAAACACCATATATTTT. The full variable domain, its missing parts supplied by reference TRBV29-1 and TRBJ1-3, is SAVISQKPSRDICQRGTSLTIQCQVDSQVTMMFWYRQQPGQSLTLIATANQGSEATYESGFVIDKFPISRPNLTFSTLTVSNMSPEDSSIYLCSVGSGGRGNTIYFGEGSWLTVV.

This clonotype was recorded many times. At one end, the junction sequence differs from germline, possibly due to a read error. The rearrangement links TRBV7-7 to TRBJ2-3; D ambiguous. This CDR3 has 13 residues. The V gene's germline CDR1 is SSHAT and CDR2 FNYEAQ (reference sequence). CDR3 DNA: TGTGCCAGCAGCTTACTTGACACAAGAGCAGAGAATTTT. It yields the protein CASSLLDTRAENF.

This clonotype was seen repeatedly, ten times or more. The CDR3 coding sequence is TGCAGTGCTAGTCCAGGGCTAGATAGCAATCAGCCCCAGCATTTT. Residues: CSASPGLDSNQPQHF. The chain uses TRBV20-1 and TRBJ1-5, with a weak D call TRBD1 (5 bases). The CDR3 has 15 residues. The V end lost 3 bases, the J end lost 0 bases, and 12 bases lay between the germline ends. Germline V gives CDR1 DFQATT, CDR2 SNEGSKA (reference sequence).

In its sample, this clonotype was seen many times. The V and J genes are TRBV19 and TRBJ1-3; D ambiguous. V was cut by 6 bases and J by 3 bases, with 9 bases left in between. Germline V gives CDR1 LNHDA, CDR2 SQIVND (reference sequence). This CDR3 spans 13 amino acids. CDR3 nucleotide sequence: TGTGCCAGTAGGTCAACCCTTGGAAACACCATATATTTT. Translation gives CASRSTLGNTIYF.

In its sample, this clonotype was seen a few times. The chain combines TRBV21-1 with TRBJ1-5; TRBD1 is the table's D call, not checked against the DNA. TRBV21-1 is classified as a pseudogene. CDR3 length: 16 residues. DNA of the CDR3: TGTGCCAGCAGCGCGACAGGGGTGGTCTGCAATCAGCCCCAGCATTTT. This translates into CASSATGVVCNQPQHF.

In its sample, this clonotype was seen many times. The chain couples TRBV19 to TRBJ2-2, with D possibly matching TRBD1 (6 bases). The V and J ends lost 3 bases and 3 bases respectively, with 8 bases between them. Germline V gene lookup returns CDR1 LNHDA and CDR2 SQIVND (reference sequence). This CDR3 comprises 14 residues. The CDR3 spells CASSIWTDTGELFF. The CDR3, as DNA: TGTGCCAGTAGTATTTGGACAGACACCGGGGAGCTGTTTTTT.

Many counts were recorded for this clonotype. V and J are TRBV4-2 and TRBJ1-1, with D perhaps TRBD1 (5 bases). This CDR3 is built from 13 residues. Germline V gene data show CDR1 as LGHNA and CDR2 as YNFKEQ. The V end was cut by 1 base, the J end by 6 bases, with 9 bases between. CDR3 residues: CASSQVGAAEAFF. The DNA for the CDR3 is TGTGCCAGCAGCCAAGTTGGGGCGGCTGAAGCTTTCTTT.